These 27 T cell receptor beta chains came from one sample sequenced in a study of cytomegalovirus exposure and HLA in healthy donors. The PCR ran on 60 Vbeta and 13 Jbeta primers. TCRdb keeps only in-frame clones here, not all; method: immunoSEQ multiplex PCR. The sample lists about 130,000 clones, approximately 84% occurring once. Source material: PBMCs. Receptor source: a woman between 35 and 50 years old in good health and CMV-seronegative.

The gene calls are TRBV19 and TRBJ2-7, with D possibly TRBD1 on 5 matching bases. Trimming cost V 4 bases and J 3 bases, with 7 bases left between them. From germline, CDR1 is LNHDA and CDR2 SQIVND (reference sequence). The CDR3 runs to 12 residues. The CDR3 reads CASSRDSYEQYF. CDR3 in DNA: TGTGCCAGTAGTAGAGACAGCTACGAGCAGTACTTC.

The V call is TRBV5-1, the J call TRBJ1-4; D gene uncertain. Per the germline V gene, CDR1 is SGHRS and CDR2 is YFSETQ. The length of the CDR3 is 9 residues. V shed 6 bases and J shed 14 bases, with 8 bases lying between them. The CDR3 nucleotides read TGCGCCAGCAACAGATCGCTGTTTTTT. It encodes CASNRSLFF.

This chain uses TRBV27 with TRBJ2-5, with 10 nucleotides matching TRBD2. CDR3 length: 16 amino acids. Germline values: CDR1 MNHEY, CDR2 SMNVEV (reference sequence). After removal of 0 bases from V and 3 bases from J, the junction contained 4 bases not matched to a gene. This CDR3 is CASSLSLLAGEETQYF. The CDR3 region has the DNA TGTGCCAGCAGTTTATCCTTGCTAGCGGGAGAAGAGACCCAGTACTTC.

The chain recombines TRBV19 with TRBJ2-3; 8 bases are a match to TRBD2. Germline trimming cut 6 bases from V and 0 bases from J; bases unmatched to any gene: 14. Germline V lookup: CDR1 LNHDA, CDR2 SQIVND (reference sequence). The CDR3 sequence is 18 residues long. CDR3 sequence (DNA): TGTGCCAGTAGCCGCACGGGGGGGAGTCGATTTAGCACAGATACGCAGTATTTT. Translated, it gives CASSRTGGSRFSTDTQYF.

Only one count was recorded for this clone. This sequence joins TRBV27 and TRBJ1-1; 7 bases align to TRBD1. Germline V lookup: CDR1 MNHEY, CDR2 SMNVEV (reference sequence). The CDR3 has 12 amino acids. J lost 5 bases, V lost 6 bases, and 3 bases had no gene match. The CDR3 DNA sequence: TGTGCCAGCAGCTACAGGGGTACTGAAGCTTTCTTT. As protein: CASSYRGTEAFF.

V usage is TRBV5-8 and J usage is TRBJ2-3; possible D gene TRBD1, 5 bases. The CDR3 covers 13 residues. Trimming cost V 7 bases and J 2 bases, with 11 bases left between them. The germline CDR1 and CDR2 sequences are SGHTS and YDEGEE. CDR3 residues: CASRKGLTDTQYF. In DNA, the CDR3 is TGTGCCAGCCGAAAGGGGCTCACAGATACGCAGTATTTT.

The sample holds one count of this clone. This chain uses TRBV23-1 with TRBJ2-7, with unresolved D. TRBV23-1 is filed as an ORF, its function uncertain. Trimming stripped 0 bases from V and 0 bases from J, with 9 bases between. The CDR3 is 15 residues long. The CDR3 spells CASSQSRQLSYEQYF. DNA for the CDR3: TGCGCCAGCAGTCAATCGCGGCAGCTCTCCTACGAGCAGTACTTC.

V usage is TRBV6-5 and J usage is TRBJ1-5; possibly TRBD1 for D (6 bases). Per germline, CDR1 MNHEY and CDR2 SVGAGI. Trimming removed 7 bases at V and 10 bases at J, with 17 bases between. CDR3 length equals 13 residues. CDR3 loop: CASKLQMDSPQHF. CDR3 nucleotides: TGTGCCAGCAAACTCCAAATGGACAGCCCCCAGCATTTT.

This clone was counted once. This rearrangement joins TRBV27 to TRBJ2-7, with D maybe TRBD1 (5 bases). The V and J ends lost 5 bases and 4 bases respectively, with 18 bases between them. Germline V gene lookup returns CDR1 MNHEY and CDR2 SMNVEV (reference sequence). The CDR3 has 15 amino acids. In DNA form, the CDR3 reads TGTGCCAGCAGTCAGCAGGGATGGCCCATTTACGAGCAGTACTTC. Encoded protein: CASSQQGWPIYEQYF.

The V call is TRBV5-8, the J call TRBJ2-1; D not certain. Per germline, CDR1 SGHTS and CDR2 YDEGEE. V was clipped by 2 bases and J by 6 bases, with 6 bases between them. The CDR3 runs to 12 residues. The CDR3 reads CASSFSANEQFF. CDR3 nucleotides: TGTGCCAGCAGCTTCAGCGCCAATGAGCAGTTCTTC. Full variable domain (missing parts from reference TRBV5-8 and TRBJ2-1): EAGVTQSPTHLIKTRGQQATLRCSPISGHTSVYWYQQALGLGLQFLLWYDEGEERNRGNFPPRFSGRQFPNYSSELNVNALELEDSALYLCASSFSANEQFFGPGTRLTVL.

The sample holds a few counts of this clone. The V call is TRBV30, the J call TRBJ2-5, with D tentatively TRBD2 (6 bases). The V end was cut by 5 bases, the J end by 3 bases, with 16 bases between. Looked up from germline, CDR1 is GTSNPN and CDR2 is SVGIG (reference sequence). The CDR3 extends over 14 amino acids. CDR3 residues: CAWERSGVEETQYF. The DNA of the CDR3 is TGTGCCTGGGAAAGGTCGGGGGTTGAAGAGACCCAGTACTTC.

This clone was seen more than once but under ten times. The chain carries TRBV6-1 and TRBJ2-5; 8 bases fit TRBD2. Germline CDR1 is MNHNS and CDR2 is SASEGT. The CDR3 covers 16 residues. After removal of 3 bases from V and 5 bases from J, the junction contained 11 bases not matched to a gene. The CDR3 nucleotides read TGTGCCAGCAGTGACTTCCTAACGGGAGGGGGGGAGACCCAGTACTTC. Its translation: CASSDFLTGGGETQYF.

The chain is built from TRBV28 and TRBJ1-2; 9 bases match TRBD1. Trimming removed 7 bases from V and 3 bases from J; junction bases left unmatched: 9. The V gene's germline CDR1 is MDHEN and CDR2 SYDVKM. This CDR3 region has 15 residues. The chain's CDR3 is CASTFTGTGYYGYTF. The CDR3 DNA follows: TGTGCCAGCACCTTCACGGGGACAGGGTACTATGGCTACACCTTC.

The chain couples TRBV9 to TRBJ2-5; the match to TRBD2 covers 15 bases. The V gene end was trimmed by 3 bases and the J gene end by 5 bases; junction bases not matched to a gene: 2. This CDR3 has 15 amino acids. Germline-derived CDR1 and CDR2 are SGDLS and YYNGEE. CDR3 amino acids: CASSGGTSGGETQYF. CDR3 DNA sequence: TGTGCCAGCAGCGGGGGGACTAGCGGGGGGGAGACCCAGTACTTC.

The chain combines TRBV6-5 with TRBJ2-2, with 7 bases that match TRBD1. Germline values: CDR1 MNHEY, CDR2 SVGAGI. CDR3 length equals 15 residues. The V gene end was trimmed by 6 bases and the J gene end by 2 bases; junction bases not matched to a gene: 6. CDR3 in amino acids: CASSSGTANTGELFF. CDR3 nucleotide sequence: TGTGCCAGCAGCTCCGGGACAGCTAACACCGGGGAGCTGTTTTTT.

The gene calls are TRBV11-3 and TRBJ2-2; 7 bases align to TRBD2. The V gene's germline CDR1 is SGHNT and CDR2 YENEEA. The CDR3 spans 14 residues. V shed 3 bases, J shed 4 bases, and the junction held 2 bases outside the gene matches. For the CDR3, the DNA is TGTGCCAGCAGCTTGGGCGGGGGCACCGGGGAGCTGTTTTTT. This translates into CASSLGGGTGELFF. Full variable domain (remainder filled in from reference TRBV11-3 and TRBJ2-2): EAGVVQSPRYKIIEKKQPVAFWCNPISGHNTLYWYLQNLGQGPELLIRYENEEAVDDSQLPKDRFSAERLKGVDSTLKIQPAELGDSAVYLCASSLGGGTGELFFGEGSRLTVL.

This chain links TRBV28 with TRBJ2-3, with unresolved D. This CDR3 is built from 15 residues. V dropped 1 base and J dropped 0 bases, with 8 bases sitting between them. Germline V CDR1 and CDR2: MDHEN, SYDVKM. The CDR3 is CASSLFAGSTDTQYF. CDR3 coding DNA: TGTGCCAGCAGTTTATTTGCCGGTAGCACAGATACGCAGTATTTT. Full variable domain (outside the CDR3, taken from reference TRBV28 and TRBJ2-3): DVKVTQSSRYLVKRTGEKVFLECVQDMDHENMFWYRQDPGLGLRLIYFSYDVKMKEKGDIPEGYSVSREKKERFSLILESASTNQTSMYLCASSLFAGSTDTQYFGPGTRLTVL.

This sequence joins TRBV2 and TRBJ1-6; no clear D gene. The V and J ends lost 7 bases and 0 bases respectively, with 10 bases between them. This CDR3 contains 15 residues. CDR1 and CDR2 (germline): SNHLY, FYNNEI. The CDR3 DNA follows: TGTGCCAGCACACAGATGAGCTCCTATAATTCACCCCTCCACTTT. Protein sequence: CASTQMSSYNSPLHF.

The rearrangement joins TRBV5-1 to TRBJ2-6; 8 nucleotides match TRBD2. The CDR3 length is 18 residues. Germline V CDR1 and CDR2: SGHRS, YFSETQ. The ends lost 1 base at V and 0 bases at J; junction bases unmatched: 6. DNA for the CDR3: TGCGCCAGCAGCTTGAGGGCTAGCGGGCCCTCTGGGGCCAACGTCCTGACTTTC. Translation: CASSLRASGPSGANVLTF.

This chain uses TRBV20-1 with TRBJ1-1; D is unresolved. Germline loops: CDR1 DFQATT, CDR2 SNEGSKA (reference sequence). The length of the CDR3 is 11 residues. Trimming cost V 6 bases and J 3 bases, with 8 bases left between them. The CDR3 DNA sequence: TGCAGTGCCCCAGAACACACTGAAGCTTTCTTT. This translates into CSAPEHTEAFF.

The rearrangement joins TRBV9 to TRBJ1-1; D not resolved. Between the trimmed V and J ends, which lost 3 bases and 4 bases, there was a span of 10 bases. Looked up from germline, CDR1 is SGDLS and CDR2 is YYNGEE. This CDR3 has 13 residues. CDR3 loop: CASSAGLGTEAFF. The DNA for the CDR3 is TGTGCCAGCAGCGCCGGGTTGGGCACTGAAGCTTTCTTT. Variable domain in full (rest from reference TRBV9 and TRBJ1-1): DSGVTQTPKHLITATGQRVTLRCSPRSGDLSVYWYQQSLDQGLQFLIQYYNGEERAKGNILERFSAQQFPDLHSELNLSSLELGDSALYFCASSAGLGTEAFFGQGTRLTVV.

V and J are TRBV9 and TRBJ1-1; D unresolved. The CDR3 is 13 amino acids. Germline lookup yields CDR1 SGDLS and CDR2 YYNGEE. Between the trimmed V and J ends, which lost 3 bases and 4 bases, there was a span of 10 bases. CDR3 in amino acids: CASSEEGRTEAFF. The CDR3 DNA follows: TGTGCCAGCAGCGAGGAGGGCCGCACTGAAGCTTTCTTT.

The V gene is TRBV19, the J gene TRBJ2-7; 9 positions match TRBD1. The ends lost 4 bases at V and 1 base at J; junction bases unmatched: 5. The CDR3 is made up of 15 amino acids. Per the germline V gene, CDR1 is LNHDA and CDR2 is SQIVND (reference sequence). The CDR3: CASSTPGTGSYEQYF. The CDR3 region has the DNA TGTGCCAGTAGTACACCAGGGACAGGGTCCTACGAGCAGTACTTC.

The gene calls are TRBV7-9 and TRBJ2-7; 10 nucleotides align to TRBD1. The CDR3 is 14 amino acids. Germline CDR1 SEHNR, CDR2 FQNEAQ (reference sequence). The J segment lost 3 bases and the V segment lost 6 bases, leaving 5 bases of the junction unmatched. The CDR3 spells CASSSRTGGYEQYF. CDR3 DNA sequence: TGTGCCAGCAGTTCAAGGACAGGGGGCTACGAGCAGTACTTC.

This rearrangement joins TRBV4-2 to TRBJ2-7; 7 bases map to TRBD1. The CDR3 has 16 residues. Per germline, CDR1 LGHNA and CDR2 YNFKEQ. V lost 0 bases and J lost 3; bases outside the gene matches: 8. The CDR3 spells CASSQELGTVNYEQYF. CDR3 coding DNA: TGTGCCAGCAGCCAAGAACTCGGGACAGTGAACTACGAGCAGTACTTC.

The genes are TRBV7-9 and TRBJ2-7; 7 bases fit TRBD2. CDR1 SEHNR and CDR2 FQNEAQ come from the germline V gene (reference sequence). The CDR3 has 17 amino acids. V lost 5 bases and J lost 6; bases outside the gene matches: 19. In DNA form, the CDR3 reads TGTGCCAGCAGCCCCCACCGGGGCGGGAGATACCCAGGCGAGCAGTACTTC. This sequence encodes CASSPHRGGRYPGEQYF.

This clone was found once. The rearrangement joins TRBV2 to TRBJ1-2; no reliable D call. Germline CDR1 and CDR2: SNHLY and FYNNEI. The CDR3 consists of 14 residues. Trimming cost V 1 base and J 3 bases, with 9 bases left between them. The CDR3 nucleotides read TGTGCCAGCAGTGAAGGGGCAGCTGACTATGGCTACACCTTC. As protein: CASSEGAADYGYTF.